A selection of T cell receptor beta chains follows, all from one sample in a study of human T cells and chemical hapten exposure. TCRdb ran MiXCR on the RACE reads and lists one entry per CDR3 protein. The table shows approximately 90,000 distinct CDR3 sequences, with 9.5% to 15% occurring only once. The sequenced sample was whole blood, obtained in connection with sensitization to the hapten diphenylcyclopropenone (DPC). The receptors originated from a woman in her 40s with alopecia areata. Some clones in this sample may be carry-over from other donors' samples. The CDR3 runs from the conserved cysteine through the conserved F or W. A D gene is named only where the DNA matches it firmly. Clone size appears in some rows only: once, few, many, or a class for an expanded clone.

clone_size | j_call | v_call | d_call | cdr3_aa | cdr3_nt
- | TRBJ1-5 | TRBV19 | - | CASSRRANQPQHF | TGTGCCAGTAGTCGCAGGGCCAATCAGCCCCAGCATTTT
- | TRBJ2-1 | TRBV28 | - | CASSRGYPFF | TGTGCCAGCAGTAGGGGCTATCCGTTCTTC
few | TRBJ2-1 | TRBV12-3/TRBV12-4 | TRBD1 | CASRGQGNNEQFF | TGTGCCAGCAGGGGACAGGGTAACAATGAGCAGTTCTTC
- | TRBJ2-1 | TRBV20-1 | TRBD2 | CSAKRLAGISYNEQFF | TGCAGTGCTAAACGACTAGCGGGAATTTCCTACAATGAGCAGTTCTTC
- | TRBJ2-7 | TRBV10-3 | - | CAITPGYF | TGTGCCATCACCCCCGGGTACTTC
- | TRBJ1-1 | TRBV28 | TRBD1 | CASSSTGGRTEAFF | TGTGCCAGCAGTTCTACAGGGGGGAGGACTGAAGCTTTCTTT
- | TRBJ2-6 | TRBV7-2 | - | CASSSSAGFGANVLTF | TGTGCCAGCAGCTCCAGCGCAGGGTTCGGGGCCAACGTCCTGACTTTC
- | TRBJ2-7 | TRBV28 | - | CASRKTSSASWEQYF | TGTGCCAGCAGAAAGACCTCTAGCGCCAGCTGGGAGCAGTACTTC
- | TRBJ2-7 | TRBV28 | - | CASSLVSGGYEQYF | TGTGCCAGCAGTTTAGTATCAGGAGGCTACGAGCAGTACTTC
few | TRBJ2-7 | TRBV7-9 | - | CASIPRDSYEQYF | TGTGCCAGCATCCCCCGGGACTCCTACGAGCAGTACTTC
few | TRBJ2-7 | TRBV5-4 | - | CASSSRDSHYEQYF | TGTGCCAGCAGCAGCCGGGACTCTCACTACGAGCAGTACTTC
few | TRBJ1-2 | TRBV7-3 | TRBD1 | CASSSGQGYGYTF | TGTGCCAGCAGCTCGGGACAGGGTTATGGCTACACCTTC
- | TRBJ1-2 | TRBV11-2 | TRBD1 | CASSSGDRGRYGYTF | TGTGCCAGCAGCTCAGGTGACAGGGGCCGCTATGGCTACACCTTC
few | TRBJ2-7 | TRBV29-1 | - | CSVLRGSGTYEQYF | TGCAGCGTCCTGCGCGGGTCGGGGACCTACGAGCAGTACTTC
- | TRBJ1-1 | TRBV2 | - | CASSPGPANTEAFF | TGTGCCAGCAGTCCGGGACCCGCGAACACTGAAGCTTTCTTT
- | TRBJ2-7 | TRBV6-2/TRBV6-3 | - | CASSPPGITPYEQYF | TGTGCCAGCAGTCCACCGGGGATAACTCCCTACGAGCAGTACTTC
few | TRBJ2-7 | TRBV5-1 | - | CASSRGPSSYEQYF | TGCGCCAGCAGCCGCGGGCCGAGCTCCTACGAGCAGTACTTC
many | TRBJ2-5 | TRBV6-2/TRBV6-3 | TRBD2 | CASSSSGTEETQYF | TGTGCCAGCAGTTCTAGCGGAACCGAAGAGACCCAGTACTTC
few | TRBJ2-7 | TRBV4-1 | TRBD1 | CASSQEDRTYEQYF | TGCGCCAGCAGCCAAGAGGACAGGACCTACGAGCAGTACTTC
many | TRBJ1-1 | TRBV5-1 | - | CASSLEWRTAYTEAFF | TGCGCCAGCAGCTTGGAGTGGCGGACGGCATACACTGAAGCTTTCTTT
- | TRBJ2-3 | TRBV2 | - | CASSWGVYRQTGKAQYF | TGTGCCAGCAGCTGGGGGGTCTATAGACAGACCGGGAAAGCGCAGTATTTT
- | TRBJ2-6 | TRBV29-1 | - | CSVVGRKSGANVLTF | TGCAGCGTTGTGGGCAGAAAGTCTGGGGCCAACGTCCTGACTTTC
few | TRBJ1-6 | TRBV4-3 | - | CASSLDGYNSPLHF | TGCGCCAGCAGCCTGGACGGATATAATTCACCCCTCCACTTT
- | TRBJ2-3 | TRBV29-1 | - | CSVDGGPGTDTQYF | TGCAGCGTTGACGGGGGGCCGGGCACAGATACGCAGTATTTT
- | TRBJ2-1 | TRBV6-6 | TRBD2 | CASSRKTGTSGKNEQFF | TGTGCCAGCAGCCGCAAGACCGGGACTAGCGGGAAGAATGAGCAGTTCTTC
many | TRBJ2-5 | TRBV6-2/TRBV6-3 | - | CASSYGGKETQYF | TGTGCCAGCAGCTATGGCGGCAAAGAGACCCAGTACTTC
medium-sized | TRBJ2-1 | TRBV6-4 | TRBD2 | CASSATSGNPSNEQFF | TGTGCCAGCAGTGCTACTAGCGGGAACCCATCCAATGAGCAGTTCTTC
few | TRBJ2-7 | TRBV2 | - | CASSNSGQIGQYF | TGTGCCAGCAGTAATAGCGGCCAGATCGGGCAGTACTTC
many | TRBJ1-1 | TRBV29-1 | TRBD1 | CSVDRGMNTEAFF | TGCAGCGTCGACAGGGGCATGAACACTGAAGCTTTCTTT
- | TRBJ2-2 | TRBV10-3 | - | CAISPGAGITGELFF | TGTGCCATCAGTCCTGGGGCAGGGATCACCGGGGAGCTGTTTTTT
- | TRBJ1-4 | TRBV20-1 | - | CSARGTVNEKLFF | TGCAGTGCTAGAGGGACAGTGAATGAAAAACTGTTTTTT
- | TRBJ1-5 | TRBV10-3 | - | CAIRSSQGSNQPQHF | TGTGCCATCAGATCCTCACAGGGTAGCAATCAGCCCCAGCATTTT
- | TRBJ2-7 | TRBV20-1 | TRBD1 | CSGQGLPYEQYF | TGCAGTGGACAGGGCCTTCCCTACGAGCAGTACTTC
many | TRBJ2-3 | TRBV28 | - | CASSSAGLGTDTQYF | TGTGCCAGCAGTTCAGCCGGACTCGGCACAGATACGCAGTATTTT
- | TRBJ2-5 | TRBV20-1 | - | CSADRTPVQETQYF | TGCAGTGCAGACCGGACACCCGTCCAAGAGACCCAGTACTTC
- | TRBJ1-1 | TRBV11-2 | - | CASKSLHRENTEAFF | TGTGCCAGCAAATCCCTCCACAGGGAAAACACTGAAGCTTTCTTT